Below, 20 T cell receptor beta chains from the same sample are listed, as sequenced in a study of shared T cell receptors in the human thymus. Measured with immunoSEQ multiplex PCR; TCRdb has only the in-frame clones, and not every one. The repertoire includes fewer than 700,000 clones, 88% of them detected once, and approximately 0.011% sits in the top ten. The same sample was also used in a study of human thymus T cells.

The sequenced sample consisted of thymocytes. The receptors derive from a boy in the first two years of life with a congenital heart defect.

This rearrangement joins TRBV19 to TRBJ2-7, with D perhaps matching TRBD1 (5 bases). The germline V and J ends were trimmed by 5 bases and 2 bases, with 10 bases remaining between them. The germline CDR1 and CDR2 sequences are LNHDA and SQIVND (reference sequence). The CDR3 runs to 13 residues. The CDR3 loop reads CASSCQGAYEQYF. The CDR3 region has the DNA TGTGCCAGTAGTTGCCAGGGCGCCTACGAGCAGTACTTC.

For the CDR3, the DNA is TGTGCCACCAGCAGAGACGTACTAGCGGGAGGCCCCACCGGGGAGCTGTTTTTT. Its protein product is CATSRDVLAGGPTGELFF. The chain joins TRBV15 to TRBJ2-2; TRBD2 matches 12 bases. Germline V lookup: CDR1 LNHNV, CDR2 YYDKDF (reference sequence). The V gene end was trimmed by 0 bases and the J gene end by 4 bases; junction bases not matched to a gene: 6. The CDR3 totals 18 residues.

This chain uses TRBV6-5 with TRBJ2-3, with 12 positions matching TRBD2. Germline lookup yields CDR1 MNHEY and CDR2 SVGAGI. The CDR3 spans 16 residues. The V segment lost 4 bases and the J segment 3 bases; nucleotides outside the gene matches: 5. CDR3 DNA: TGTGCCAGCAGTTCCCGACTAGCGGGAGCAACAGATACGCAGTATTTT. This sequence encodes CASSSRLAGATDTQYF.

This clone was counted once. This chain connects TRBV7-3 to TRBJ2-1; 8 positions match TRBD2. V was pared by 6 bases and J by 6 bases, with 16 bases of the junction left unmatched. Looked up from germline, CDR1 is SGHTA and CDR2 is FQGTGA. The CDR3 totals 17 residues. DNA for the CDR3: TGTGCCAGCAGGGGTTCGAGTAGCGGGAATGGACGCAATGAGCAGTTCTTC. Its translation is CASRGSSSGNGRNEQFF.

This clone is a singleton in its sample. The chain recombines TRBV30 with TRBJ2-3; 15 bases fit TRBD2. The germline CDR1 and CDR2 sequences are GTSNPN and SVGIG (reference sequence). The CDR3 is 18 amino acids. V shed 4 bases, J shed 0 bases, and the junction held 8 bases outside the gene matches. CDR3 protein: CAWNRRTSGRGSTDTQYF. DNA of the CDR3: TGTGCCTGGAATCGAAGGACTAGCGGGAGGGGGAGCACAGATACGCAGTATTTT.

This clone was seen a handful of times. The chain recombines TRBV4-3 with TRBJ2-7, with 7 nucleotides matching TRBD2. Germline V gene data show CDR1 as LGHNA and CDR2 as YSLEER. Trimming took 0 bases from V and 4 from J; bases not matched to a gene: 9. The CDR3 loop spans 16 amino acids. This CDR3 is CASSQDSGGAQYEQYF. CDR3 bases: TGCGCCAGCAGCCAAGATTCGGGGGGAGCTCAATACGAGCAGTACTTC.

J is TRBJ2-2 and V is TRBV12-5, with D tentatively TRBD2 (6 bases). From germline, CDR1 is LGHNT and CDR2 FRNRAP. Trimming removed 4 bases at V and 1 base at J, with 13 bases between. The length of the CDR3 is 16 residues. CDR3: CASGSGVGGNTGELFF. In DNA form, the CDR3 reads TGTGCTAGTGGTTCGGGGGTGGGGGGGAACACCGGGGAGCTGTTTTTT.

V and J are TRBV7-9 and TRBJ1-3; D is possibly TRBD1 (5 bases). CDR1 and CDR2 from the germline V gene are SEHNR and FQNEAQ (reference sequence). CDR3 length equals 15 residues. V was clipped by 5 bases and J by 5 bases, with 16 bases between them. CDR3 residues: CASSPPAPGRNTIYF. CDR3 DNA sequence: TGTGCCAGCAGCCCCCCCGCCCCAGGGAGAAACACCATATATTTT.

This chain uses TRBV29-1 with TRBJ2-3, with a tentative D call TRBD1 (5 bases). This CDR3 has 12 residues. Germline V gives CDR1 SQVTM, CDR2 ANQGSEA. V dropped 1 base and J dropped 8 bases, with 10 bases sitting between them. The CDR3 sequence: CSVEAGYGTQYF. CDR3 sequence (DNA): TGCAGCGTTGAAGCAGGGTATGGTACGCAGTATTTT.

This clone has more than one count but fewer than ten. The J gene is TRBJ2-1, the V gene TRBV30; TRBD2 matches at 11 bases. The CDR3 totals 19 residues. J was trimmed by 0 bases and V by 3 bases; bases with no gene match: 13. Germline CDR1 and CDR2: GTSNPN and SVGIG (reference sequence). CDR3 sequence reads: CAWSTPGLAEFSSYNEQFF. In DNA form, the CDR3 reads TGTGCCTGGAGCACCCCGGGACTAGCGGAGTTTAGCTCCTACAATGAGCAGTTCTTC.

This CDR3 reads CASSPRLAPSSYNEQFF. The CDR3 DNA reads as TGTGCCAGCAGCCCGCGACTAGCGCCGAGCTCCTACAATGAGCAGTTCTTC. V is TRBV7-6 and J is TRBJ2-1; 8 positions match TRBD2. Germline V gives CDR1 SGHVS, CDR2 FNYEAQ. With 5 bases clipped from V and 0 bases from J, the junction kept 9 bases outside the gene matches. There are 17 residues in the CDR3.

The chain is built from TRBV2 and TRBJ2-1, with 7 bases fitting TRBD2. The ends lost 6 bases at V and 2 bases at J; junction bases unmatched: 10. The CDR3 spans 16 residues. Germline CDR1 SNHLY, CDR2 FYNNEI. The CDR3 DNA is TGTGCCAGCAGGAGGGGCCTAGCGGAAGCCTACAATGAGCAGTTCTTC. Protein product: CASRRGLAEAYNEQFF. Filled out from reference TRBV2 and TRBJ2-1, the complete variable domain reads EPEVTQTPSHQVTQMGQEVILRCVPISNHLYFYWYRQILGQKVEFLVSFYNNEISEKSEIFDDQFSVERPDGSNFTLKIRSTKLEDSAMYFCASRRGLAEAYNEQFFGPGTRLTVL.

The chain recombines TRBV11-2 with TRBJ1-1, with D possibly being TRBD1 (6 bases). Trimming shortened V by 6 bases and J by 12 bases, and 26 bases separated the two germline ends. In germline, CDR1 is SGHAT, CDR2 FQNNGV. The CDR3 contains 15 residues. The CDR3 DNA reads TGTGCCAGCAGTTATCCGCCCGGGACACCCTTTAGCTCTTTCTTT. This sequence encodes CASSYPPGTPFSSFF.

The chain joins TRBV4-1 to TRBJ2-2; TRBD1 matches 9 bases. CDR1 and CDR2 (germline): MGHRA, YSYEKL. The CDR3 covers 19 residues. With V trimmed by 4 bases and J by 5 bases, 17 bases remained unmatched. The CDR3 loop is CASSRPFRDRVDVTGELFF. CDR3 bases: TGCGCCAGCAGCCGACCGTTCCGGGACAGGGTCGATGTGACCGGGGAGCTGTTTTTT.

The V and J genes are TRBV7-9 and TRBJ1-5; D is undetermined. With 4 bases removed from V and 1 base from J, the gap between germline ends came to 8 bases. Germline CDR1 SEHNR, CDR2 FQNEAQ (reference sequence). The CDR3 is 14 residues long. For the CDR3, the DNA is TGTGCCAGCAGCTACAGTGACAGCAATCAGCCCCAGCATTTT. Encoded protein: CASSYSDSNQPQHF.

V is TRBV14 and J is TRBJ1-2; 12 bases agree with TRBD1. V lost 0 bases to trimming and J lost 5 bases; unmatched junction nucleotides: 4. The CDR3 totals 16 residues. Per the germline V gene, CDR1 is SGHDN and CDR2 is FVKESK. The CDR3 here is CASSQERGQGAYGYTF. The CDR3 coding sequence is TGTGCCAGCAGCCAAGAACGGGGACAGGGGGCTTATGGCTACACCTTC. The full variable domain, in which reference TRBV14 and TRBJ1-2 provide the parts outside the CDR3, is EAGVTQFPSHSVIEKGQTVTLRCDPISGHDNLYWYRRVMGKEIKFLLHFVKESKQDESGMPNNRFLAERTGGTYSTLKVQPAELEDSGVYFCASSQERGQGAYGYTFGSGTRLTVV.

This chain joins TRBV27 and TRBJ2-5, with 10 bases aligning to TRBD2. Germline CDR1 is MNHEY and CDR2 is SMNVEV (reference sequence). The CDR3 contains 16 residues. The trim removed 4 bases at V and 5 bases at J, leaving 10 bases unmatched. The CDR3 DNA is TGTGCCAGCAGTTCCCGACTAGCGGGCACCGAGGAGACCCAGTACTTC. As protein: CASSSRLAGTEETQYF.

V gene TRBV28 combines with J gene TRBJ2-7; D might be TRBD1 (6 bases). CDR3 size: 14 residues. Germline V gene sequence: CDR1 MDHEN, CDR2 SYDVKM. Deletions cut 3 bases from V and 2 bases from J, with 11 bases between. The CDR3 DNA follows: TGTGCCAGCAGTTTGACCAGGGGCCCCTACGAGCAGTACTTC. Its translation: CASSLTRGPYEQYF.

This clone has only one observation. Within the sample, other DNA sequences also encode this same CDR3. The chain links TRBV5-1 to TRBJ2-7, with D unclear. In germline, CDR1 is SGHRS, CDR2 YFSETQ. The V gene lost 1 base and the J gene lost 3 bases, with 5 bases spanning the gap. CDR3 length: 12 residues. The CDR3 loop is CASSLSGYEQYF. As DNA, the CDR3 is TGCGCCAGCAGCTTGTCGGGCTACGAGCAGTACTTC.

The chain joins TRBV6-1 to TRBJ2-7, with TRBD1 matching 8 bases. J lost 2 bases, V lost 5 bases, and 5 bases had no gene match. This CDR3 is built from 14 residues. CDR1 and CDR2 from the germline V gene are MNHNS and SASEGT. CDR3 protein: CASSFGTGPYEQYF. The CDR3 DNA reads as TGTGCCAGCAGTTTCGGGACAGGACCCTACGAGCAGTACTTC.